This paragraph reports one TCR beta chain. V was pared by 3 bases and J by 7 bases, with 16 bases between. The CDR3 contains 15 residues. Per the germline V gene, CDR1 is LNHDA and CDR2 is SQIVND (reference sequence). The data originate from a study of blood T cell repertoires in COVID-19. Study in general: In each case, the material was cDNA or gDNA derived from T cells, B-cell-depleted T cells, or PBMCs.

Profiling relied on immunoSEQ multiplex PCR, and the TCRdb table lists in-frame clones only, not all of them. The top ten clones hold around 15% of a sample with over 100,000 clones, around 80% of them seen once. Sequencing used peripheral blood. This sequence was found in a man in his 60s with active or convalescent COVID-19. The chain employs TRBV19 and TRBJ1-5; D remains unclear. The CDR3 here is CASSITGVREQPQHF. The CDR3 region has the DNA TGTGCCAGTAGTATTACTGGGGTAAGGGAGCAGCCCCAGCATTTT.